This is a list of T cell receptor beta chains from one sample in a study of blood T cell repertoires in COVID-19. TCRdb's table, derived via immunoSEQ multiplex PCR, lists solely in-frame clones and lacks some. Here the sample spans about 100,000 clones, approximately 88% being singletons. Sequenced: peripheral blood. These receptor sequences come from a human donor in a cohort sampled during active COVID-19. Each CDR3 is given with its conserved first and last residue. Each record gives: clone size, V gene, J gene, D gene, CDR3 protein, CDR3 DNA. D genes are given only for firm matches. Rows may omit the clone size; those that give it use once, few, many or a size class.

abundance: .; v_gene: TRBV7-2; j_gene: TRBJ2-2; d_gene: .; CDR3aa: CASSLESRTGELFF; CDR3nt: TGTGCCAGCAGCTTAGAAAGTCGGACCGGGGAGCTGTTTTTT
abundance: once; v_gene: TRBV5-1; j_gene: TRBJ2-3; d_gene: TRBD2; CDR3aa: CASSLKGLAGGGDTQYF; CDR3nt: TGCGCCAGCAGCTTGAAAGGACTAGCGGGGGGCGGAGATACGCAGTATTTT
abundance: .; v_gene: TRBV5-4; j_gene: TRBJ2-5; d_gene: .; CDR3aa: CASSAAMAEETQYF; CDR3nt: TGTGCCAGCAGCGCGGCGATGGCAGAAGAGACCCAGTACTTC
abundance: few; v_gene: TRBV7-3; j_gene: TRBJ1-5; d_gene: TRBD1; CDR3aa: CASSLGQGDPQHF; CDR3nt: TGTGCCAGCAGCTTAGGACAGGGGGACCCCCAGCATTTT
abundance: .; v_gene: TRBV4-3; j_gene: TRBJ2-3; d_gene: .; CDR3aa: CASSQAKTESHTDTQYF; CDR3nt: TGCGCCAGCAGCCAAGCGAAGACAGAATCGCACACAGATACGCAGTATTTT
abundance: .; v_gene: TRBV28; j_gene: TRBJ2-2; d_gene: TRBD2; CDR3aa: CASSFLPTSGGVNTGELFF; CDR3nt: TGTGCCAGCAGTTTTCTTCCTACTAGCGGGGGGGTGAACACCGGGGAGCTGTTTTTT
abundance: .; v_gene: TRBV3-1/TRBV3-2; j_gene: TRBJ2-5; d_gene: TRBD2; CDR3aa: CASSLGLAGGPAAETQYF; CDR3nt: TGTGCCAGCAGCCTCGGACTAGCGGGGGGGCCGGCGGCCGAGACCCAGTACTTC
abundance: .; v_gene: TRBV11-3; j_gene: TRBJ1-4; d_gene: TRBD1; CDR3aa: CASSSGTAITTNEKLFF; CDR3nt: TGTGCCAGCAGCTCCGGGACAGCTATAACAACTAATGAAAAACTGTTTTTT
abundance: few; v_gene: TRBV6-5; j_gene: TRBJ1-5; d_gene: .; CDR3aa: CASSPGYNQPQHF; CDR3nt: TGTGCCAGTAGCCCAGGGTACAATCAGCCCCAGCATTTT
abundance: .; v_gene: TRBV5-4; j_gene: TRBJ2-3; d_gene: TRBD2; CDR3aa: CASSRPTSGASTDTQYF; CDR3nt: TGTGCCAGCAGCCGTCCGACGAGCGGGGCGAGTACAGATACGCAGTATTTT
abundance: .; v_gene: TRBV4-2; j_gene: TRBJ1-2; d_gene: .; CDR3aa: CASSQVWAGDYGYTF; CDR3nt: TGTGCCAGCAGCCAAGTTTGGGCAGGGGACTATGGCTACACCTTC
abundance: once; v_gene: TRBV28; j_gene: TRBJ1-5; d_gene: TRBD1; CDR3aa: CASSSPGQVLYSNQPQHF; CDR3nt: TGTGCCAGCAGTTCTCCCGGACAGGTCTTATATAGCAATCAGCCCCAGCATTTT
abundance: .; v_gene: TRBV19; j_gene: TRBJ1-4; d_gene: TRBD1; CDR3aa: CASSGRRQGRNEKLFF; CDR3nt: TGTGCCAGTAGTGGGAGAAGACAGGGGCGGAATGAAAAACTGTTTTTT
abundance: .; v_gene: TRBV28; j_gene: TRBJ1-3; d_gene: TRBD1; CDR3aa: CASSSGTGAYSGNTIYF; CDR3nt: TGTGCCAGCAGTTCCGGGACAGGGGCATACTCTGGAAACACCATATATTTT
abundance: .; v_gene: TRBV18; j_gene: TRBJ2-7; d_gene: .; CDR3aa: CASSPTNDRKYEQYF; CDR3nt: TGTGCCAGCTCACCAACGAATGACAGAAAATACGAGCAGTACTTC
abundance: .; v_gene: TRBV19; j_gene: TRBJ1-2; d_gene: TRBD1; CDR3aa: CASTPNDRGGGYTF; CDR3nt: TGTGCCAGTACCCCCAACGACAGGGGGGGCGGCTACACCTTC
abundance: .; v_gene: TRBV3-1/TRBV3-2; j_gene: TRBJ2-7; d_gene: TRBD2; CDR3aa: CASSPGTSGYYEQYF; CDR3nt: TGTGCCAGCAGCCCAGGGACTAGTGGATACTACGAGCAGTACTTC
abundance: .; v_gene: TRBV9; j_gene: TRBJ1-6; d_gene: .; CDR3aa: CASSVEPGRDSPLHF; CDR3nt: TGTGCCAGCAGCGTAGAACCAGGGAGGGATTCACCCCTCCACTTT
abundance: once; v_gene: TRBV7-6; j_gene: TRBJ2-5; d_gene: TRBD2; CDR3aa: CASSLAGGGARETQYF; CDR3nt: TGTGCCAGCAGCTTAGCCGGCGGGGGGGCCCGGGAGACCCAGTACTTC
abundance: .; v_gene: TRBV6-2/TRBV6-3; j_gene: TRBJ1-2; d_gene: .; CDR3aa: CASSFGERPGDTF; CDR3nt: TGTGCCAGCAGTTTCGGGGAACGGCCCGGGGACACCTTC
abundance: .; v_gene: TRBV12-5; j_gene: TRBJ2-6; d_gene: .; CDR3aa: CASAYHRLFSSGANVLTF; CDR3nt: TGTGCTAGTGCGTACCACAGGCTTTTCAGCTCTGGGGCCAACGTCCTGACTTTC
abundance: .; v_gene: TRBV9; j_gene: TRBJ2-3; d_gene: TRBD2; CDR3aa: CASSVVGGVDTDTQYF; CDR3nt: TGTGCCAGCAGCGTAGTTGGGGGGGTCGACACAGATACGCAGTATTTT
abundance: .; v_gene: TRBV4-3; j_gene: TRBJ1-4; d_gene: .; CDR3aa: CASSVQRGMTNEKLFF; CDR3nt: TGCGCCAGCAGCGTACAAAGGGGGATGACTAATGAAAAACTGTTTTTT
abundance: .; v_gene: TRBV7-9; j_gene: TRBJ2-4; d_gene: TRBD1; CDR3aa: CASSPDRVAKNIQYF; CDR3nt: TGTGCCAGCAGCCCAGACAGGGTAGCCAAAAACATTCAGTACTTC
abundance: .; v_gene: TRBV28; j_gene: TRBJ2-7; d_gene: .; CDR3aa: CASSSRQYIYEQYF; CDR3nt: TGTGCCAGCAGTTCCAGACAGTACATCTACGAGCAGTACTTC
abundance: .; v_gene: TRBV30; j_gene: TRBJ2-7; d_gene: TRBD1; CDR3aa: CACTTADRGHEQYF; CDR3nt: TGTGCCTGCACAACGGCGGACAGGGGACACGAGCAGTACTTC
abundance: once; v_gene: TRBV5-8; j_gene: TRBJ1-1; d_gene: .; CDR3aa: CASSSRGLRERAFF; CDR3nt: TGTGCCAGCAGCTCGAGGGGACTCAGAGAACGAGCTTTCTTT
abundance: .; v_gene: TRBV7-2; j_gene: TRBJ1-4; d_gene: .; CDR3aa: CASSQSGSGDEKLFF; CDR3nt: TGTGCCAGCAGCCAATCGGGGTCGGGGGATGAAAAACTGTTTTTT
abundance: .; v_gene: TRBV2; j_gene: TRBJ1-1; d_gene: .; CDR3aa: CASTLLGADTEAFF; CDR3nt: TGTGCCAGCACCCTCCTCGGCGCGGACACTGAAGCTTTCTTT
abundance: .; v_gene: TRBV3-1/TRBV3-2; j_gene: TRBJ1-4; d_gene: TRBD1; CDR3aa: CASSQQGAQKLFF; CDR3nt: TGTGCCAGCAGCCAACAGGGGGCGCAAAAACTGTTTTTT
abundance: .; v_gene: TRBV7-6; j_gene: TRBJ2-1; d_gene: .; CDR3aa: CASSLGQPSYNEQFF; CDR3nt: TGTGCCAGCAGCTTAGGACAGCCATCATACAATGAGCAGTTCTTC
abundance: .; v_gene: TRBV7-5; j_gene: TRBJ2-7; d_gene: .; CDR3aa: CARSGYRDRGHEQYF; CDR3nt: TGTGCCAGAAGCGGATACCGGGACAGGGGCCACGAGCAGTACTTC
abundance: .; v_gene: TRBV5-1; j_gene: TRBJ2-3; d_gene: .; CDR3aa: CASSLVTGTQYF; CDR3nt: TGCGCCAGCAGCCTAGTTACTGGTACGCAGTATTTT
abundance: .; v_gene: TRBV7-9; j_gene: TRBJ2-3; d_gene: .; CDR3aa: CASSLEHDTQYF; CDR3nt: TGTGCCAGCAGCTTAGAACATGATACGCAGTATTTT
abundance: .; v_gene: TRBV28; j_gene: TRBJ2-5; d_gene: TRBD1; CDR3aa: CASSPPRGGPQETQYF; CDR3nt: TGTGCCAGCAGTCCCCCAAGAGGGGGCCCCCAAGAGACCCAGTACTTC
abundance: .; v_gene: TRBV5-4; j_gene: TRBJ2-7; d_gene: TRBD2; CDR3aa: CASSLGLAGHEQYF; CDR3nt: TGTGCCAGCAGCTTGGGGCTAGCGGGGCACGAGCAGTACTTC
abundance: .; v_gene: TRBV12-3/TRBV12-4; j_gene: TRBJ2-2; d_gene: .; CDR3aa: CASSRFAGELFF; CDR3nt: TGTGCCAGCAGCCGTTTTGCCGGGGAGCTGTTTTTT
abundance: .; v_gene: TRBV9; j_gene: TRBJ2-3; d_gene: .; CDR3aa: CASSERNTDTQYF; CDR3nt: TGTGCCAGCAGCGAGCGAAACACAGATACGCAGTATTTT
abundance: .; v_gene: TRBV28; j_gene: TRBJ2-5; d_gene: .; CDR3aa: CASSLIQTEETQYF; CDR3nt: TGTGCCAGCAGTTTAATACAGACAGAAGAGACCCAGTACTTC
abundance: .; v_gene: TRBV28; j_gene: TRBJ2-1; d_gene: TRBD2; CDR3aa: CASSILAGGPYNEQFF; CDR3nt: TGTGCCAGCAGTATACTAGCGGGGGGACCCTACAATGAGCAGTTCTTC
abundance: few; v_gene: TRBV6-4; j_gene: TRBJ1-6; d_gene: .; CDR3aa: CASSDTNRNSPLHF; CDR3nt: TGTGCCAGCAGTGACACAAACAGAAATTCACCCCTCCACTTT
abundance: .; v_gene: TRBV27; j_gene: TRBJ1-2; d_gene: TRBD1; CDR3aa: CASSLAQGINGYTF; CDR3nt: TGTGCCAGCAGTTTGGCACAGGGGATTAACGGCTACACCTTC
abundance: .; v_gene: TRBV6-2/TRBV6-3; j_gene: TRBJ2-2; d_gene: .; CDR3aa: CASSWSRGAGELFF; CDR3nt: TGTGCCAGCAGCTGGTCCAGGGGCGCCGGGGAGCTGTTTTTT
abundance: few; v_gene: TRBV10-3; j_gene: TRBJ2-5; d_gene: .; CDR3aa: CASRGGLQETQYF; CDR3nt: TGTGCCTCGAGGGGGGGGCTGCAAGAGACCCAGTACTTC
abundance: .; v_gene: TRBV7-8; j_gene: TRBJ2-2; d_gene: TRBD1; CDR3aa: CASSLEFRQGATGELFF; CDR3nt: TGTGCCAGCAGCTTAGAATTTCGGCAGGGGGCGACCGGGGAGCTGTTTTTT
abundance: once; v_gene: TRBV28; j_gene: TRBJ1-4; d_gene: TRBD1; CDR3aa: CASSSDRDRLFF; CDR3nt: TGTGCCAGCAGTTCGGACAGGGACCGACTGTTTTTT
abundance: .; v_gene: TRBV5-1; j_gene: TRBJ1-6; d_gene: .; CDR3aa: CASSLYVGAENSPLHF; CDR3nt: TGCGCCAGCAGCCTTTACGTGGGGGCCGAGAATTCACCCCTCCACTTT
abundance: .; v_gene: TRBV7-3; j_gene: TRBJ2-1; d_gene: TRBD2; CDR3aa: CASSFSGDNEQFF; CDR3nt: TGTGCCAGCAGCTTCAGCGGGGACAATGAGCAGTTCTTC
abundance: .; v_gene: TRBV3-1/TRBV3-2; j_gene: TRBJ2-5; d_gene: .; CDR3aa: CASSQDRFVGAKTQYF; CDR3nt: TGTGCCAGCAGCCAAGATAGGTTCGTGGGGGCGAAGACCCAGTACTTC
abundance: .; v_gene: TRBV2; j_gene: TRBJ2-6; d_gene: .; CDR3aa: CASRPTGTGANVLTF; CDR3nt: TGTGCCAGCAGACCGACAGGAACTGGGGCCAACGTCCTGACTTTC
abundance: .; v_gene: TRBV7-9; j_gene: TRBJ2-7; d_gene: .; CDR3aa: CASSSILTDVSSYEQYF; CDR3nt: TGTGCCAGCAGCTCTATCCTGACAGACGTGAGCTCCTACGAGCAGTACTTC
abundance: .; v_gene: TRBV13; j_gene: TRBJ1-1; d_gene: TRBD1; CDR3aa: CASSFGQGAAEAFF; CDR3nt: TGTGCCAGCAGCTTCGGTCAGGGGGCCGCTGAAGCTTTCTTT
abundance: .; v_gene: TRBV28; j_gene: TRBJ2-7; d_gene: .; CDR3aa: CASSRSPGAYEQYF; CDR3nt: TGTGCCAGCAGCCGGTCGCCAGGGGCCTACGAGCAGTACTTC